This T cell receptor (beta chain) comes out of a study of shared clonotypes between healthy human individuals. Study information: Plates per donor: three CD4 naive, three CD4 memory, two CD8 naive, one CD8 memory.

Donors were healthy HIV-negative adults without recently reported acute infections or vaccinations. Every one of the donors was a Caucasian adult that lived in Nashville, Tennessee. A few counts support this clone. Germline CDR1 SGHRS, CDR2 YFSETQ. The CDR3 is 16 amino acids. Trimming took 3 bases from V and 2 from J; bases not matched to a gene: 9. Under the authors' procedure: Sequence data from immunoSEQ were junction-only and lacked quality scores; consequently, filtering differed. Using immunoSEQ multiplex PCR, the repertoire was profiled, and TCRdb retains in-frame clones only, with some absent. For V, J and clone size, that table is used; D and trimming come from the DNA. The sample comprises nearly 1,000,000 clones, 76% of which are singletons, and approximately 1.5% rests with the top ten.

The clonotype was recovered from a man younger than 35 in good health. The specimen sequenced was memory CD4+ T cells sorted from blood. Subset given: CD45RA-negative fraction. V and J are TRBV5-1 and TRBJ2-7; 9 bases are a match to TRBD1. DNA of the CDR3: TGCGCCAGCAGCTCAGGGGACAGGGTGATTCCCTACGAGCAGTACTTC. Translating it yields CASSSGDRVIPYEQYF.